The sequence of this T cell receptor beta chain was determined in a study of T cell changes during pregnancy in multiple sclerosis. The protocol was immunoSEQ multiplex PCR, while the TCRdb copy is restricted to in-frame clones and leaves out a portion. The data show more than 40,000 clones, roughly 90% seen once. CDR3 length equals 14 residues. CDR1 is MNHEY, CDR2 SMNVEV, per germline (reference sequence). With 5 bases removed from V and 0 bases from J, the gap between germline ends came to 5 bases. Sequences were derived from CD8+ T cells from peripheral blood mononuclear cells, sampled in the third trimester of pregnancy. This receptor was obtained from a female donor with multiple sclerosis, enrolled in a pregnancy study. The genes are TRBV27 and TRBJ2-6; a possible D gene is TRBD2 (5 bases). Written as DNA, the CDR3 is TGTGCCAGCAGTGAGGGCTCTGGGGCCAACGTCCTGACTTTC. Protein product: CASSEGSGANVLTF.